These 13 T cell receptor beta chains share one sample of origin, sequenced in a study of shared clonotypes between healthy human individuals. Assay used: immunoSEQ multiplex PCR; TCRdb lists only in-frame clones, some missing. The sample lists 1 million to 1.3 million clones, approximately 78% occurring once. Sequencing used memory CD4+ T cells from PBMCs. Subset described: CD45RA-negative fraction. The source of these receptors is a man aged 18 to 29 in good health. Some clones in this sample may be carry-over from other donors' samples.

Comment on this clone: Other DNA variants within this sample encode the same CDR3. The chain is built from TRBV11-2 and TRBJ1-5; D remains unclear. Trimming stripped 0 bases from V and 4 bases from J, with 4 bases between. The CDR3 runs 13 residues. CDR1 is SGHAT and CDR2 is FQNNGV in the germline V gene. For the CDR3, the DNA is TGTGCCAGCAGCTTAGAGAGAAATCAGCCCCAGCATTTT. Amino acid sequence: CASSLERNQPQHF.

This chain connects TRBV4-1 to TRBJ1-4; weak D call: TRBD1 (5 bases). The CDR3 is made up of 14 amino acids. Germline CDR1 MGHRA, CDR2 YSYEKL. Trimming removed 1 base from V and 5 bases from J, with 8 bases in between. Here the CDR3 reads CASSQGGVNEKLFF. DNA for the CDR3: TGCGCCAGCAGCCAAGGAGGGGTGAATGAAAAACTGTTTTTT.

The table lists this clone with a count of one. This chain connects TRBV5-1 to TRBJ2-7; D ambiguous. Germline CDR1 SGHRS, CDR2 YFSETQ. This CDR3 contains 14 residues. Trimming took off 4 bases at V and 5 bases at J, with 16 bases between the two ends. DNA for the CDR3: TGCGCCAGCAGCGAGTGGGAATTTCCCCACGAGCAGTACTTC. Its protein is CASSEWEFPHEQYF.

This sequence joins TRBV28 and TRBJ2-5, with D possibly TRBD1 on 5 matching bases. Germline V gene data show CDR1 as MDHEN and CDR2 as SYDVKM. The V end was cut by 3 bases, the J end by 3 bases, with 14 bases between. This CDR3 comprises 15 residues. CDR3 sequence: CASSLGRVLEETQYF. DNA for the CDR3: TGTGCCAGCAGTTTGGGCAGGGTGTTGGAAGAGACCCAGTACTTC.

The chain employs TRBV27 and TRBJ2-7; perhaps D is TRBD1 or TRBD2 (6 bases each). V shed 6 bases and J shed 2 bases, with 17 bases lying between them. Germline CDR1 reads MNHEY; CDR2 reads SMNVEV (reference sequence). The CDR3 spans 15 residues. CDR3 region: CASSLSPGGPYEQYF. Here the CDR3 DNA reads TGTGCCAGCAGCTTGTCCCCCGGGGGCCCCTACGAGCAGTACTTC.

This clone has a handful of counts. V and J are TRBV5-1 and TRBJ2-7; no clear D. V was shortened by 3 bases and J by 2 bases, with 12 bases between the two germline ends. Per the germline V gene, CDR1 is SGHRS and CDR2 is YFSETQ. CDR3 length equals 14 residues. The CDR3 DNA sequence: TGCGCCAGCAGCTCGGACCCTCTTACCTACGAGCAGTACTTC. Protein product: CASSSDPLTYEQYF.

The chain recombines TRBV20-1 with TRBJ2-7; D not certain. The CDR3 consists of 11 residues. The germline V gene encodes CDR1 DFQATT and CDR2 SNEGSKA (reference sequence). The V and J ends lost 1 base and 5 bases respectively, with 6 bases between them. The CDR3 DNA sequence: TGCAGTGCTAGAGGTTACAACGAGCAGTACTTC. It specifies CSARGYNEQYF.

The J gene is TRBJ2-2, the V gene TRBV10-3, with 16 bases matching TRBD2. Unmatched junction bases numbered 3, after V lost 7 bases and J lost 4 bases. Looked up from germline, CDR1 is ENHRY and CDR2 is SYGVKD. The CDR3 spans 16 residues. The CDR3 coding sequence is TGTGCCATCACCGGGACTAGCGGGGGGGGCACCGGGGAGCTGTTTTTT. Translation: CAITGTSGGGTGELFF.

In regard to this clone: In the same sample, other DNA sequences code for this CDR3. The J gene is TRBJ2-7, the V gene TRBV28; D might be TRBD1 (5 bases). Germline values: CDR1 MDHEN, CDR2 SYDVKM. Trimming took 5 bases from V and 0 from J, leaving 14 bases between them. The CDR3 runs 15 residues. CDR3 nucleotide sequence: TGTGCCAGCAGTCGCCGAGACAGACTCTCCTACGAGCAGTACTTC. Translation gives CASSRRDRLSYEQYF.

J is TRBJ2-1 and V is TRBV10-3; D possibly corresponds to TRBD2 (6 bases). The CDR3 contains 14 residues. V was cut by 6 bases and J by 10 bases, with 19 bases left in between. The V gene's germline CDR1 is ENHRY and CDR2 SYGVKD. The CDR3 bases are TGTGCCATCAGGACGGGAGTACAATCTCGGGAGCAGTTCTTC. It specifies CAIRTGVQSREQFF.

The J gene is TRBJ1-3, the V gene TRBV11-2, with D unclear. The CDR3 is 15 residues long. Trimming took 1 base from V and 8 from J, leaving 15 bases between them. Germline loops: CDR1 SGHAT, CDR2 FQNNGV. The CDR3 DNA is TGTGCCAGCAGCTTAGGGACCCGCGATGGGGACACCATATATTTT. Translating it yields CASSLGTRDGDTIYF.

This clone was seen only a few times. This chain uses TRBV16 with TRBJ1-1; D is ambiguous. Germline CDR1 reads KGHSY; CDR2 reads FQNENV. Trimming stripped 5 bases from V and 4 bases from J, with 11 bases between. The CDR3 sequence is 13 residues long. CDR3 protein: CASSYTEGTEAFF. The CDR3 DNA reads TGTGCCAGCAGCTATACCGAGGGCACTGAAGCTTTCTTT.

The chain links TRBV19 to TRBJ2-2; D is uncertain. CDR3 length: 14 residues. V was cut by 0 bases and J by 2 bases, with 4 bases left in between. Germline values: CDR1 LNHDA, CDR2 SQIVND (reference sequence). CDR3 sequence: CASSIDQNTGELFF. CDR3 bases: TGTGCCAGTAGTATAGATCAAAACACCGGGGAGCTGTTTTTT.